This is a list of T cell receptor beta chains from one sample in a study of identical twins. MiXCR, run by TCRdb on the 5' RACE reads, gives a single entry per CDR3 protein. The repertoire holds about 260,000 distinct CDR3 sequences, with 7% as singletons. This same sample was also part of a study on yellow fever vaccine responses in identical twins.

The sample comprised memory (CD45RO+) T cells sorted from blood. The receptor set was obtained from a woman aged 18-30 years in good health. The CDR3 runs from the conserved cysteine through the conserved F or W. The D gene is left open where the match is weak. For some rows the clone size is stated as once, few or many, or as a class when expanded; others skip it.

j_gene	d_gene	abundance	v_gene	CDR3aa	CDR3nt
TRBJ2-5	-	-	TRBV11-2	CASSLAPGQRPETQYF	TGTGCCAGCAGCTTAGCCCCCGGACAGCGTCCAGAGACCCAGTACTTC
TRBJ2-7	TRBD2	few	TRBV20-1	CSAAGGPSEQYF	TGCAGTGCGGCGGGAGGGCCTTCCGAGCAGTACTTC
TRBJ2-1	-	few	TRBV3-1	CASSQQSHQGGEQFF	TGTGCCAGCAGCCAACAATCACATCAGGGTGGGGAGCAGTTCTTC
TRBJ1-4	-	-	TRBV21-1	CASRPKGTGRATNEKLFF	TGTGCCAGCAGACCTAAGGGGACAGGTCGTGCAACTAATGAAAAACTGTTTTTT
TRBJ2-3	TRBD2	few	TRBV6-4	CASSDVTSGVDTQYF	TGTGCCAGCAGTGACGTGACTAGCGGGGTAGATACGCAGTATTTT
TRBJ2-7	TRBD2	once	TRBV2	CASRAGTSSPHEQYF	TGTGCCAGCAGGGCCGGGACTAGCAGCCCCCACGAGCAGTACTTC
TRBJ2-1	-	-	TRBV3-1	CASSQDVAGASGEQFF	TGTGCCAGCAGCCAAGATGTGGCAGGAGCCTCGGGTGAGCAGTTCTTC
TRBJ2-1	TRBD2	few	TRBV3-1	CASRQRGGPGEQFF	TGTGCCAGCAGACAGCGGGGGGGCCCTGGTGAGCAGTTCTTC
TRBJ2-3	-	many	TRBV20-1	CSARNEFTDTQYF	TGCAGTGCTAGGAACGAATTCACAGATACGCAGTATTTT
TRBJ2-3	TRBD2	many	TRBV9	CASSTRSGSGGPSTDTQYF	TGTGCCAGCAGCACAAGAAGCGGCAGCGGGGGTCCTAGCACAGATACGCAGTATTTT